The 11 T cell receptor beta chains below were found in one sample sequenced in a study. Each CDR3 protein gets one entry after TCRdb re-called the RT-PCR reads with MiXCR. There are more than 550,000 distinct CDR3 sequences in the sample; 12% to 15% occur only once, and 3% to 4.5% lies in the top ten. Sequenced material: memory CD4+ T cells from blood. These TCRs come from a female donor in good health, serving as a healthy control.

In regard to this clonotype: The conserved phenylalanine or tryptophan is not found at the CDR3 terminus, so this likely reflects a read error. The DNA is left out, because the CDR3 cannot be placed on it with certainty; the CDR3 is given as TCRdb lists it. The gene calls are TRBV12-2 and TRBJ2-1; TRBD2, the D gene given by the table, was not confirmed from the DNA. TRBV12-2 is a pseudogene locus. The CDR3 is made up of 18 amino acids, end residues included. The CDR3 region is CASRLDRGTPKGFNEESV.

The chain employs TRBV25-1 and TRBJ2-7; 7 bases agree with TRBD1. This CDR3 has 16 residues. CDR1 and CDR2 from the germline V gene are MGHDK and SYGVNS. Trimming removed 5 bases from V and 3 bases from J; junction bases left unmatched: 13. The CDR3 sequence is CASSSYGAGGDYEQYF. The CDR3 region has the DNA TGTGCCAGCAGTTCGTACGGGGCAGGGGGTGACTACGAGCAGTACTTC.

This clonotype was recorded at least ten times. The chain carries TRBV29-1 and TRBJ2-1, with 10 bases identical to TRBD2. The germline gives CDR1 SQVTM, CDR2 ANQGSEA. The CDR3 is 14 amino acids. The V and J ends lost 5 bases and 8 bases, in that order; junction bases with no gene match: 9. The CDR3 region is CSVPGLAGVDEQFF. The DNA of the CDR3 is TGCAGCGTTCCCGGCCTAGCGGGAGTCGATGAGCAGTTCTTC.

A few counts support this clonotype. This chain joins TRBV7-2 and TRBJ2-7; D is ambiguous. With 5 bases removed from V and 3 bases from J, the gap between germline ends came to 11 bases. Looked up from germline, CDR1 is SGHTA and CDR2 is FQGNSA. This CDR3 comprises 13 residues. CDR3 DNA sequence: TGTGCCAGCAGCCCGGGCCCCAACTACGAGCAGTACTTC. Translation gives CASSPGPNYEQYF. The whole variable domain, filled in from reference TRBV7-2 and TRBJ2-7, reads GAGVSQSPSNKVTEKGKDVELRCDPISGHTALYWYRQSLGQGLEFLIYFQGNSAPDKSGLPSDRFSAERTGGSVSTLTIQRTQQEDSAVYLCASSPGPNYEQYFGPGTRLTVT.

This chain connects TRBV27 to TRBJ1-1, with D perhaps matching TRBD1 (6 bases). Germline-derived CDR1 and CDR2 are MNHEY and SMNVEV (reference sequence). The CDR3 is 15 residues long. The V end was cut by 6 bases, the J end by 0 bases, with 14 bases between. Here the CDR3 reads CASSPGWGLNTEAFF. As DNA, the CDR3 is TGTGCCAGCAGCCCCGGTTGGGGGCTGAACACTGAAGCTTTCTTT.

V and J are TRBV20-1 and TRBJ1-5; no clear D gene. The CDR3 runs 13 residues. Trimming cost V 5 bases and J 4 bases, with 12 bases left between them. Germline loops: CDR1 DFQATT, CDR2 SNEGSKA (reference sequence). CDR3 amino acids: CSAGPRVNQPQHF. For the CDR3, the DNA is TGCAGTGCTGGGCCTAGGGTGAATCAGCCCCAGCATTTT.

V and J are TRBV6-6 and TRBJ1-3; 7 bases align to TRBD1. The CDR3 runs to 15 residues. Germline lookup yields CDR1 MNHNY and CDR2 SVGAGI (reference sequence). The J segment lost 7 bases and the V segment lost 2 bases, leaving 8 bases of the junction unmatched. CDR3 nucleotide sequence: TGTGCCAGCAGTTACATGGCAGGGGGAATGAACACCATATATTTT. This gives the protein CASSYMAGGMNTIYF.

This clonotype has only a few counts. The genes are TRBV4-3 and TRBJ2-6; D gene uncertain. In germline, CDR1 is LGHNA, CDR2 YSLEER. The CDR3 has 15 amino acids. The V end lost 3 bases, the J end lost 2 bases, and 8 bases lay between the germline ends. CDR3 protein: CASSQGVAGANVLTF. CDR3 nucleotides: TGCGCCAGCAGCCAGGGCGTTGCTGGGGCCAACGTCCTGACTTTC.

This clonotype turned up a few times. The rearrangement joins TRBV7-6 to TRBJ1-5; D unresolved. V was cut by 5 bases and J by 4 bases, with 9 bases left in between. CDR3 length equals 13 residues. Germline values: CDR1 SGHVS, CDR2 FNYEAQ. This CDR3 is CASSAYRNQPQHF. Written as DNA, the CDR3 is TGTGCCAGCAGCGCCTACAGAAATCAGCCCCAGCATTTT.

The chain uses TRBV20-1 and TRBJ2-1; 9 bases fit TRBD2. J gave up 8 bases and V 3 bases, and 5 bases lay outside the gene matches. The CDR3 loop spans 13 amino acids. CDR1 is DFQATT and CDR2 is SNEGSKA in the germline V gene (reference sequence). Here the CDR3 reads CSASAGGADEQFF. In nucleotides, the CDR3 is TGCAGTGCTAGTGCGGGGGGGGCCGATGAGCAGTTCTTC.

The V and J genes are TRBV6-5 and TRBJ2-7; no definite D call. In germline, CDR1 is MNHEY, CDR2 SVGAGI. V lost 7 bases, J lost 2 bases, and 9 bases lay in between. The CDR3 spans 12 residues. The DNA of the CDR3 is TGTGCCAGCATCAACGGTCCCTACGAGCAGTACTTC. Its translation is CASINGPYEQYF.